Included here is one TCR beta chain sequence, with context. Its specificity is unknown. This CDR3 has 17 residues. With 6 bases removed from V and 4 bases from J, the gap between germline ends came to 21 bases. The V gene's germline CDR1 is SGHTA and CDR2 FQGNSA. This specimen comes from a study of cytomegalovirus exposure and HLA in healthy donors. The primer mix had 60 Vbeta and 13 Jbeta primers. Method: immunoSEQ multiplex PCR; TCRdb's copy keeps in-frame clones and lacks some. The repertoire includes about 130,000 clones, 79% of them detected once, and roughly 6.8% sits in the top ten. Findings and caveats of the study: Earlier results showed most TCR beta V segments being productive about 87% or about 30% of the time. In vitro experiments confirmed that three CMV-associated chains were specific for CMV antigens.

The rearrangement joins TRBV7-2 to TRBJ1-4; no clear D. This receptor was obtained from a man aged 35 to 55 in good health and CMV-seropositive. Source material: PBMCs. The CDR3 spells CASSFTPPRGNNEKLFF. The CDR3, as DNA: TGTGCCAGCAGTTTTACTCCTCCGCGGGGAAATAATGAAAAACTGTTTTTT.